This TCR beta chain emerged from a study of blood T cells in healthy people across ages. Germline loops: CDR1 SGHTA, CDR2 FQGNSA. Trimming removed 4 bases at V and 4 bases at J, with 15 bases between. CDR3 length: 15 amino acids. With a J-beta primer mix and a sample-barcoded 5' primer, a second PCR ran roughly 6 to 12 cycles. TCRdb ran MiXCR on the 5' RACE reads and lists one entry per CDR3 protein. The sample carries about 700,000 distinct CDR3 sequences, about 32% recorded once. The receptor's source is a woman older than 75 in good health. J is TRBJ2-3 and V is TRBV7-2; D perhaps matches TRBD1 (6 bases). The specimen was blood. The CDR3 DNA reads as TGTGCCAGCAGCTCAGGACAGCGTGGTGCAGATACGCAGTATTTT. Its translation is CASSSGQRGADTQYF.